Following are 21 T cell receptor beta chains from one sample sequenced in a study of T-cell reconstitution after alpha-beta-depleted transplantation in children. Unique molecular identifiers were used to barcode this TCRbeta library. TCRdb itself ran the PCR reads through MiXCR, one entry per CDR3 protein. This table has almost 600,000 distinct CDR3 sequences, more than 20% appearing once. Here the sequenced sample was PBMCs, taken before TCRalphabeta/CD19-depleted stem cell transplant. These receptors all come from a boy in the first two years of life with Wiskott-Aldrich syndrome, due to receive a stem cell transplant.

The chain employs TRBV13 and TRBJ2-1, with 8 positions matching TRBD2. Germline-derived CDR1 and CDR2 are PRHDT and FYEKMQ (reference sequence). The CDR3 is 15 residues long. J gave up 7 bases and V 2 bases, and 7 bases lay outside the gene matches. The DNA of the CDR3 is TGTGCCAGCAGCTTAAAAGCGGGAGTGAGGAATGAGCAGTTCTTC. Translation: CASSLKAGVRNEQFF.

The gene calls are TRBV7-2 and TRBJ2-3; the match to TRBD2 covers 7 bases. Germline CDR1 and CDR2: SGHTA and FQGNSA. The ends lost 0 bases at V and 3 bases at J; junction bases unmatched: 15. CDR3 length equals 19 residues. The chain's CDR3 is CASSLAFGVLRESTDTQYF. CDR3 bases: TGTGCCAGCAGCTTAGCTTTTGGGGTTCTGCGGGAGAGTACAGATACGCAGTATTTT.

This clonotype turned up a few times. The chain joins TRBV15 to TRBJ1-1; D possibly corresponds to TRBD1 (5 bases). The CDR3 runs to 14 residues. The ends were cut back, 1 base at V and 4 bases at J, with 10 bases in the middle. Germline V gene data show CDR1 as LNHNV and CDR2 as YYDKDF (reference sequence). CDR3 coding DNA: TGTGCCACCAGCAGAGGAGGGGTGGCCACTGAAGCTTTCTTT. Protein sequence: CATSRGGVATEAFF.

V is TRBV13 and J is TRBJ1-2; 7 positions match TRBD1. The junction had 16 bases not matched to a gene; V was cut back by 9 bases and J by 6 bases. Germline V gene data show CDR1 as PRHDT and CDR2 as FYEKMQ (reference sequence). The CDR3 length is 15 residues. CDR3 in DNA: TGTGCCAGTACCCTGGGGGACAGACTACACCATGGCTACACCTTC. Translating gives CASTLGDRLHHGYTF.

This rearrangement joins TRBV5-1 to TRBJ2-1, with 13 bases lining up with TRBD2. The J segment lost 3 bases and the V segment lost 5 bases, leaving 2 bases of the junction unmatched. This CDR3 is 15 amino acids long. Germline lookup yields CDR1 SGHRS and CDR2 YFSETQ. CDR3 nucleotide sequence: TGCGCCAGCAGAGGACTAGCGGGGGACTACAATGAGCAGTTCTTC. Its translation: CASRGLAGDYNEQFF.

This chain uses TRBV24-1 with TRBJ1-1; D is uncertain. The germline CDR1 and CDR2 sequences are KGHDR and SFDVKD. The CDR3 totals 13 residues. V was cut by 9 bases and J by 1 base, with 11 bases left in between. CDR3 in amino acids: CATGPRRNTEAFF. The CDR3 DNA sequence: TGTGCCACCGGACCAAGGAGGAACACTGAAGCTTTCTTT.

The V call is TRBV27, the J call TRBJ2-1; 11 bases align to TRBD2. V trimming: 7 bases; J trimming: 7 bases; junction bases outside the gene matches: 9. Germline assignment: CDR1 MNHEY and CDR2 SMNVEV (reference sequence). This CDR3 comprises 15 residues. CDR3 region: CASTSRLAGTNEQFF. Here the CDR3 DNA reads TGTGCCAGCACTTCACGACTAGCGGGAACGAATGAGCAGTTCTTC.

The table lists this clonotype with a few counts. This chain joins TRBV5-1 and TRBJ2-2; 12 positions match TRBD2. Trimming cost V 4 bases and J 3 bases; bases outside gene matches: 7. There are 17 residues in the CDR3. Looked up from germline, CDR1 is SGHRS and CDR2 is YFSETQ. The CDR3 reads CASSRLAGVGYTGELFF. In DNA form, the CDR3 reads TGCGCCAGCAGCCGACTAGCGGGAGTAGGGTACACCGGGGAGCTGTTTTTT.

The chain is built from TRBV20-1 and TRBJ2-2, with a tentative D call TRBD1 (6 bases). There are 14 residues in the CDR3. V was pared by 5 bases and J by 4 bases, with 14 bases between. Per germline, CDR1 DFQATT and CDR2 SNEGSKA (reference sequence). As DNA, the CDR3 is TGCAGTGCTGCCCCAGGGGCCTTCACCGGGGAGCTGTTTTTT. As protein: CSAAPGAFTGELFF.

This clonotype was found a few times. The junction departs from the called germline gene at one end, perhaps through a read error. V gene TRBV6-1 combines with J gene TRBJ2-1; D gene uncertain. Germline V gene sequence: CDR1 MNHNS, CDR2 SASEGT. The CDR3 sequence is 14 residues long. CDR3 sequence (DNA): TGTGCCAGCAGCGAAGAGACGGGTTACAATGAGCAGTTCTTC. Translating it yields CASSEETGYNEQFF.

This clonotype was counted a few times. The chain uses TRBV18 and TRBJ2-1, with TRBD1 matching over 8 bases. Germline assignment: CDR1 KGHSH and CDR2 LQKENI. The V segment lost 5 bases and the J segment 8 bases; nucleotides outside the gene matches: 5. CDR3 length equals 13 residues. CDR3 coding DNA: TGTGCCAGCTCAGGACAGGGTAATGATGAGCAGTTCTTC. It specifies CASSGQGNDEQFF.

The genes are TRBV20-1 and TRBJ2-2, with D possibly matching TRBD2 (6 bases). Germline loops: CDR1 DFQATT, CDR2 SNEGSKA (reference sequence). V dropped 0 bases and J dropped 1 base, with 12 bases sitting between them. The CDR3 sequence is 16 residues long. The CDR3, as DNA: TGCAGTGCTAGAGATCTAGGACTAAGGAACACCGGGGAGCTGTTTTTT. Its protein is CSARDLGLRNTGELFF.

This chain connects TRBV2 to TRBJ2-7; 8 bases map to TRBD1. The CDR3 sequence is 13 residues long. Per the germline V gene, CDR1 is SNHLY and CDR2 is FYNNEI. J was trimmed by 0 bases and V by 9 bases; bases with no gene match: 4. The CDR3 DNA reads as TGTGCCAGTGCCGGGACAGGCTCCTACGAGCAGTACTTC. As protein: CASAGTGSYEQYF.

V is TRBV12-3 or TRBV12-4 and J is TRBJ2-5, with TRBD1 matching over 10 bases. The length of the CDR3 is 15 residues. After removal of 6 bases from V and 2 bases from J, the junction contained 6 bases not matched to a gene. The CDR3 nucleotides are TGTGCCAGCAGCACCGGGACAGGGGATCAAGAGACCCAGTACTTC. It translates to CASSTGTGDQETQYF.

This sequence joins TRBV18 and TRBJ2-3; 7 nucleotides match TRBD2. CDR1 KGHSH and CDR2 LQKENI come from the germline V gene. The trim removed 7 bases at V and 5 bases at J, leaving 3 bases unmatched. The CDR3 sequence is 12 residues long. CDR3 region: CASYSGKDTQYF. The CDR3 coding sequence is TGTGCCAGCTACAGCGGGAAAGATACGCAGTATTTT.

Worth noting for this clonotype: One end of the junction does not line up with germline, which may come from a read error. The chain combines TRBV28 with TRBJ2-7, with no clear D. The CDR3 runs 13 residues. Germline values: CDR1 MDHEN, CDR2 SYDVKM. CDR3 bases: TGTGCCAGCAGTTTATCAATGTTCAGGAACGCAGCCTTC. It codes for CASSLSMFRNAAF. Together with reference TRBV28 and TRBJ2-7, the CDR3 gives the full variable domain: DVKVTQSSRYLVKRTGEKVFLECVQDMDHENMFWYRQDPGLGLRLIYFSYDVKMKEKGDIPEGYSVSREKKERFSLILESASTNQTSMYLCASSLSMFRNAAFGPGTRLTVT.

The chain employs TRBV11-1 and TRBJ2-7; D gene unclear. Germline V gives CDR1 SGHAT, CDR2 FQDESV (reference sequence). The CDR3 sequence is 18 residues long. The V end lost 1 base, the J end lost 1 base, and 20 bases lay between the germline ends. The CDR3 nucleotides read TGTGCCAGCAGCTTAGTCCTAGTCGGCACCCGGCATTCCTACGAGCAGTACTTC. Protein: CASSLVLVGTRHSYEQYF.

The CDR3 coding sequence is TGTGCCAGCAGTTACTCGGGCGGGCCATCAGATACGCAGTATTTT. Its translation: CASSYSGGPSDTQYF. The chain joins TRBV12-3 or TRBV12-4 to TRBJ2-3; a weak D match, TRBD2 (5 bases). V was shortened by 4 bases and J by 4 bases, with 15 bases between the two germline ends. The CDR3 is made up of 15 amino acids.

V usage is TRBV2 and J usage is TRBJ2-5; D is perhaps TRBD1 (6 bases). V lost 4 bases and J 2 bases, leaving 8 bases between the germline ends. Germline-derived CDR1 and CDR2 are SNHLY and FYNNEI. The CDR3 totals 13 residues. The CDR3 sequence: CASSARGQETQYF. The CDR3 DNA is TGTGCCAGCAGTGCCAGGGGACAAGAGACCCAGTACTTC.

The chain carries TRBV15 and TRBJ2-6, with D hard to call. In germline, CDR1 is LNHNV, CDR2 YYDKDF (reference sequence). Trimming took 0 bases from V and 0 from J, leaving 3 bases between them. The CDR3 is 15 amino acids. CDR3 protein: CATSREDSGANVLTF. The CDR3 DNA is TGTGCCACCAGCAGAGAAGACTCTGGGGCCAACGTCCTGACTTTC.

This clonotype was counted between two and nine times. The rearrangement uses TRBV5-6 and TRBJ2-1; D gene unclear. Trimming pared 2 bases from V and 0 bases from J, leaving 9 bases between. Germline V gene data show CDR1 as SGHDT and CDR2 as YYEEEE. CDR3 length: 15 amino acids. This chain's CDR3 is CASSLGFTSYNEQFF. The CDR3 DNA follows: TGTGCCAGCAGCTTAGGGTTTACCTCCTACAATGAGCAGTTCTTC. The variable domain in full, completed from reference TRBV5-6 and TRBJ2-1, reads DAGVTQSPTHLIKTRGQQVTLRCSPKSGHDTVSWYQQALGQGPQFIFQYYEEEERQRGNFPDRFSGHQFPNYSSELNVNALLLGDSALYLCASSLGFTSYNEQFFGPGTRLTVL.